This T cell receptor beta chain was retrieved from a study of T-cell memory formation after mild COVID-19. This clonotype was observed a handful of times. Antigen: not known. CDR1 and CDR2 (germline): SGDLS, YYNGEE. V lost 0 bases and J lost 8; bases outside the gene matches: 6. This CDR3 is 15 amino acids long. The study, taken as a whole, reports: Contracting clones from day 15 to 85 had balanced CD4/CD8; later expanders favoured CD4+.

TCRdb re-called the 5' RACE reads through MiXCR, storing one row per CDR3 protein. Among around 300,000 distinct CDR3 sequences listed, around 8% were seen once. V gene TRBV9 combines with J gene TRBJ2-1, with 9 bases lining up with TRBD2. This TCR was recovered from a man between 18 and 29 years old who had mild COVID-19 (a few samples of this study predate the infection). Cell type and time point are not known. Material: PBMCs or a T cell subset sorted from them (not recorded which). CDR3: CASSVAAGGRDEQFF. DNA for the CDR3: TGTGCCAGCAGCGTAGCGGCGGGGGGGCGCGATGAGCAGTTCTTC.